This T cell receptor beta chain was captured in a study of T cell changes during pregnancy in multiple sclerosis. With 3 bases clipped from V and 0 bases from J, the junction kept 7 bases outside the gene matches. This CDR3 is 16 amino acids long. Germline lookup yields CDR1 KGHSH and CDR2 LQKENI. Here immunoSEQ multiplex PCR was the method, and the copy in TCRdb shows in-frame clones only, minus some. The table has tens of thousands of clones, 94% seen once. The clonotype originates from a female donor with multiple sclerosis, enrolled in a pregnancy study. The specimen was CD4+ T cells from peripheral blood mononuclear cells, collected in the second trimester of pregnancy. The chain combines TRBV18 with TRBJ1-1; 7 nucleotides match TRBD1. The CDR3 protein is CASSPQLGTVNTEAFF. The CDR3 nucleotides read TGTGCCAGCTCACCCCAATTGGGGACAGTGAACACTGAAGCTTTCTTT.